The rows below give T cell receptor beta chains drawn from one sample of a study of control samples from healthy donors and cancer patients. Some clones are missing from TCRdb's copy, which holds only in-frame ones; the method was immunoSEQ multiplex PCR. The sample has 95,000 to 120,000 clones; almost 85% are singletons. Sequenced input: blood. The receptors come from a man in his late teens or twenties in good health. Each CDR3 is given with its conserved first and last residue. A D gene is named only where the DNA matches it firmly. The listing skips clone size in some rows; elsewhere it reads once, few, many or a size class.

TGTGCCAGCAGCTTCTACGGTGGGAGAAATACGCAGTATTTT | CASSFYGGRNTQYF | TRBJ2-3 | - | TRBV7-9 | -
TGTGCCAGCAGTCATAGCGGGGAGCCATACAATGAGCAGTTCTTC | CASSHSGEPYNEQFF | TRBJ2-1 | TRBD2 | TRBV27 | -
TGTGCCTGGAGTGTTCCGGGACCCGAAGCTTTCTTT | CAWSVPGPEAFF | TRBJ1-1 | - | TRBV30 | -
TGTGCCAGCAATGCAGTAGGCCGGGAGCTGTTTTTT | CASNAVGRELFF | TRBJ2-2 | - | TRBV28 | -
TGTGCCTGGAGACACTCTAGACTAGCGGGGTACACAGATACGCAGTATTTT | CAWRHSRLAGYTDTQYF | TRBJ2-3 | TRBD2 | TRBV30 | -
TGTGCCAGCTCACCACGGGGGCAGGGGGCGAAAGAGACCCAGTACTTC | CASSPRGQGAKETQYF | TRBJ2-5 | TRBD1 | TRBV18 | -
TGCGCCAGCAGCCACGGGACAGGGAACACCGGGGAGCTGTTTTTT | CASSHGTGNTGELFF | TRBJ2-2 | TRBD1 | TRBV5-1 | -
TGTGCCAGCAGGGCCGGGACTAGCGATACAGATACGCAGTATTTT | CASRAGTSDTDTQYF | TRBJ2-3 | TRBD2 | TRBV27 | -
TGTGCCTGGAGTGTGGGCAGGACGGAGAGCAATGAGCAGTTCTTC | CAWSVGRTESNEQFF | TRBJ2-1 | - | TRBV30 | -
TGTGCCATCAGTAATACCGACAGGGACAATGAGCAGTTCTTC | CAISNTDRDNEQFF | TRBJ2-1 | TRBD1 | TRBV10-3 | -
TGTGCCAGTAGTATGAGACGTTCTGCCGCCTCTGGGGCCAACGTCCTGACTTTC | CASSMRRSAASGANVLTF | TRBJ2-6 | - | TRBV19 | -
TGTGCCAGCAGTTACTCTCCGGGACTTACCTACGAGCAGTACTTC | CASSYSPGLTYEQYF | TRBJ2-7 | - | TRBV6-5 | few
TGTGCCAGCAGCCAAGAAGGGGGACTAGCCCCAGAAGAGACCCAGTACTTC | CASSQEGGLAPEETQYF | TRBJ2-5 | TRBD2 | TRBV4-2 | -
TGTGCCAGCAGCCGCCCTAGTACCTCAACGGGGGTAGCTTTCTTT | CASSRPSTSTGVAFF | TRBJ1-1 | - | TRBV6-5 | -
TGTGCCAGCAGCTATCCCACAGGGGGCGGTGGCTACACCTTC | CASSYPTGGGGYTF | TRBJ1-2 | TRBD1 | TRBV5-4 | -
TGTGCCAGCAGTCCGGACAGGGCTTTTCCCTACGAGCAGTACTTC | CASSPDRAFPYEQYF | TRBJ2-7 | TRBD1 | TRBV6-5 | -
TGTGCCAGCAGCTTGCGGTCGGGACAGGGGGCGAATGAGCAGTTCTTC | CASSLRSGQGANEQFF | TRBJ2-1 | TRBD1 | TRBV7-6 | -
TGTGCCAGCAGCTTAGGAGGACAGTTCAATCAGCCCCAGCATTTT | CASSLGGQFNQPQHF | TRBJ1-5 | - | TRBV7-6 | -
TGTGCCAGCAGCGGGCAGGGTTCTGGCTATGGCTACACCTTC | CASSGQGSGYGYTF | TRBJ1-2 | - | TRBV9 | once
TGTGCCAGTACCATGTGGGGGACAGGGGAAGGCTACACCTTC | CASTMWGTGEGYTF | TRBJ1-2 | TRBD1 | TRBV19 | -
TGTGCCAGCAGCCCCTCCGGGGGAACTAACTATGGCTACACCTTC | CASSPSGGTNYGYTF | TRBJ1-2 | - | TRBV9 | -
TGTGCCAGCAGCTTAGGACAGGGGGCGGGGAACGGCTACACCTTC | CASSLGQGAGNGYTF | TRBJ1-2 | TRBD1 | TRBV5-5 | -
TGCGCCAGCAGCTTGGGGATCAGGGATGGGGCTGAAGCTTTCTTT | CASSLGIRDGAEAFF | TRBJ1-1 | - | TRBV5-1 | -
TGCAGTGCTAGTCAGTTGTGGGAAGCCAAAAACATTCAGTACTTC | CSASQLWEAKNIQYF | TRBJ2-4 | - | TRBV20-1 | few
TGTGCCAGCAGTGAAGGGAAGAGCTCCTACAATGAGCAGTTCTTC | CASSEGKSSYNEQFF | TRBJ2-1 | - | TRBV2 | -
TGCGCCAGCAGCCAAGAAAGAGGTTCCGGGGAGCTGTTTTTT | CASSQERGSGELFF | TRBJ2-2 | - | TRBV4-3 | -
TGTGCCAGCAGCACGACAGGGGTGAACTCACCCCTCCACTTT | CASSTTGVNSPLHF | TRBJ1-6 | TRBD1 | TRBV6-5 | -
TGTGCCAGCTCACCACAGGACCGCGTGAGCTCCTACGAGCAGTACTTC | CASSPQDRVSSYEQYF | TRBJ2-7 | - | TRBV18 | -
TGTGCCAGCAGCGAAAGAGATGCCCCCTACAATGAGCAGTTCTTC | CASSERDAPYNEQFF | TRBJ2-1 | - | TRBV9 | -
TGTGCCACCTCCGGGACAGGGGAAGTGAGCAATCAGCCCCAGCATTTT | CATSGTGEVSNQPQHF | TRBJ1-5 | TRBD1 | TRBV24-1 | -
TGTGCCAGCAGTGAATCGGCACAGGCATATGGCTACACCTTC | CASSESAQAYGYTF | TRBJ1-2 | - | TRBV2 | -
TGTGCCAGCAGTGAAAGACTAGCGGGGGATCCAGATACGCAGTATTTT | CASSERLAGDPDTQYF | TRBJ2-3 | TRBD2 | TRBV6-1 | -
TGTGCCAGCAGCTTAGGGGGACCTTCGTTGCCCCAGCATTTT | CASSLGGPSLPQHF | TRBJ1-5 | - | TRBV7-8 | -
TGTGCCACCAGCAGAGATAGTGGACCCGTCTACGAGCAGTACTTC | CATSRDSGPVYEQYF | TRBJ2-7 | - | TRBV15 | -
TGTGCCATCAGTGAGAACACTGAAGCTTTCTTT | CAISENTEAFF | TRBJ1-1 | - | TRBV10-3 | many
TGTGCCAGTAGTGTCCAGGCATCTGGAAACACCATATATTTT | CASSVQASGNTIYF | TRBJ1-3 | - | TRBV19 | -
TGTGCCAGCAGTTCGACAGGGGCGAGGGGCTACACCTTC | CASSSTGARGYTF | TRBJ1-2 | TRBD1 | TRBV6-5 | -
TGTGCCAGCAGCCCGCTCAGGGGGGTCGGGCAGCCCCAGCATTTT | CASSPLRGVGQPQHF | TRBJ1-5 | TRBD1 | TRBV6-6 | few
TGTGCCAGCAGTTTTACAGGGTCCCGAATCTACACCTTC | CASSFTGSRIYTF | TRBJ1-2 | - | TRBV27 | -
TGTGCCAGCAGTTTCGGGACTAATTCACCCCTCCACTTT | CASSFGTNSPLHF | TRBJ1-6 | - | TRBV12-3/TRBV12-4 | -
TGTGCCAGCAGTTCCAGGACAGTGTATAGCAATCAGCCCCAGCATTTT | CASSSRTVYSNQPQHF | TRBJ1-5 | - | TRBV28 | -
TGTGCCAGCAGTTCCGCTCTGGGCAATCAGCCCCAGCATTTT | CASSSALGNQPQHF | TRBJ1-5 | - | TRBV28 | -
TGTGCCAGCAGCGCTGGGGACAGGGCGACGGGTCAGCCCCAGCATTTT | CASSAGDRATGQPQHF | TRBJ1-5 | TRBD1 | TRBV9 | -
TGTGCCAGCAGTTTATCCCCGACAGGCTATAATTCACCCCTCCACTTT | CASSLSPTGYNSPLHF | TRBJ1-6 | - | TRBV27 | few
TGCGCCAGCAGCCAAGATAAAGGACAGGGAGGCTATGGCTACACCTTC | CASSQDKGQGGYGYTF | TRBJ1-2 | TRBD1 | TRBV4-3 | -
TGTGCCAGCAGCCCACGGGACGGATTCTATGGCTACACCTTC | CASSPRDGFYGYTF | TRBJ1-2 | - | TRBV11-2 | -
TGTGCCAGCAGTAGATACAGTGACCAGTATGGCTACACCTTC | CASSRYSDQYGYTF | TRBJ1-2 | - | TRBV28 | -
TGCGCCAGCAGCTTGGAGGGAATTCTAAGTCAGCCCCAGCATTTT | CASSLEGILSQPQHF | TRBJ1-5 | - | TRBV5-1 | -
TGTGCCAGCAGTTGGGCCGGGGAGCTGTTTTTT | CASSWAGELFF | TRBJ2-2 | - | TRBV6-2/TRBV6-3 | -
TGTGCCTGGGGGGGAGGGACAGGGAACGAGCAGTACTTC | CAWGGGTGNEQYF | TRBJ2-7 | TRBD1 | TRBV30 | -
TGTGCCACGGACAGGGAAGGGAAAGAGACCCAGTACTTC | CATDREGKETQYF | TRBJ2-5 | TRBD1 | TRBV6-5 | -
TGTGCCAGCAGTTACGGTAAAGCGAACACTGAAGCTTTCTTT | CASSYGKANTEAFF | TRBJ1-1 | - | TRBV6-5 | -
TGTGCCAGCAGCCAAATAAGGGGGAACACTGAAGCTTTCTTT | CASSQIRGNTEAFF | TRBJ1-1 | - | TRBV3-1/TRBV3-2 | -
TGTGCCAGCAAGACGAGGGTTATGAATTCACCCCTCCACTTT | CASKTRVMNSPLHF | TRBJ1-6 | - | TRBV2 | few
TGTGCCACCAGTCAGACTAGCGGGGCCTTCAATGAGCAGTTCTTC | CATSQTSGAFNEQFF | TRBJ2-1 | TRBD2 | TRBV24-1 | -
TGTGCCAGCAGCCAAGATCGGGGGGGGCTGGAAAATCAGCCCCAGCATTTT | CASSQDRGGLENQPQHF | TRBJ1-5 | - | TRBV3-1/TRBV3-2 | -
TGTGCTAGTGGTCCTGGGAGAGATAGGAGGCTACTCGATGGCTACACCTTC | CASGPGRDRRLLDGYTF | TRBJ1-2 | - | TRBV12-5 | -
TGTGCCAGCAGCGTAGGGTTAGGGGACTCCCGCTCCTACGAGCAGTACTTC | CASSVGLGDSRSYEQYF | TRBJ2-7 | - | TRBV9 | few
TGTGCCAGCAGCTCGTCTGGACTAGGGGAGGAGACCCAGTACTTC | CASSSSGLGEETQYF | TRBJ2-5 | TRBD2 | TRBV7-2 | once
TGTGCCAGCAGCCCGGGGGCTTCCAGGCCGAACACTGAAGCTTTCTTT | CASSPGASRPNTEAFF | TRBJ1-1 | - | TRBV6-6 | few